This entry is about one T cell receptor (beta chain). The antigen remains undetermined. Once extracted for a subset, genomic DNA was divided evenly among several immunoSEQ plates. This table comes from immunoSEQ multiplex PCR, and its TCRdb copy is limited to in-frame clones, with some not included. This table holds millions of clones, about 93% found once. The data are from a study of shared clonotypes between healthy human individuals. V lost 2 bases and J 0 bases, leaving 13 bases between the germline ends. The CDR3 spans 16 residues. Germline V gene lookup returns CDR1 SGHTA and CDR2 FQGTGA. Study findings and constraints: Generally, estimated richness proved larger in naive subsets than it did in memory subsets. Only blood was sampled; tissue repertoires likely differ.

CD8 cells classed as naive were CD45RO-negative and positively selected for CCR7, excluding terminally differentiated effector memory CD45RA+ cells. Participating donors were healthy, HIV-negative adults free of recent acute infections or vaccinations. This clonotype was sampled from a man between 18 and 29 years old in good health. Some clones in this sample may be carry-over from other donors' samples. Sequencing input: naive CD8+ T cells from PBMCs. J is TRBJ1-2 and V is TRBV7-3; a possible D gene is TRBD1 (6 bases). CDR3 in DNA: TGTGCCAGCAGCTTAGGACAGAATCCCTCTAACTATGGCTACACCTTC. Amino acids: CASSLGQNPSNYGYTF.